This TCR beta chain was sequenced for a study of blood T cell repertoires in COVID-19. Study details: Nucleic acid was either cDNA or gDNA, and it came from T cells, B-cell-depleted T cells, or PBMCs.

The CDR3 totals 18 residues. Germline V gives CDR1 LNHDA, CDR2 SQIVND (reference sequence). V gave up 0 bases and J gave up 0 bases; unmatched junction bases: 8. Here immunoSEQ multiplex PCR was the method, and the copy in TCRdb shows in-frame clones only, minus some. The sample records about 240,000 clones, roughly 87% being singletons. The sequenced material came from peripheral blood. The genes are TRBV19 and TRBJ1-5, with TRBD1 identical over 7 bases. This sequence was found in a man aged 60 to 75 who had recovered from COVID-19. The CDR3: CASSIDLWKGASNQPQHF. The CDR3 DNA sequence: TGTGCCAGTAGTATAGATCTATGGAAGGGGGCTAGCAATCAGCCCCAGCATTTT. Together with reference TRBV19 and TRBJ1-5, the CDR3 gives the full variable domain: DGGITQSPKYLFRKEGQNVTLSCEQNLNHDAMYWYRQDPGQGLRLIYYSQIVNDFQKGDIAEGYSVSREKKESFPLTVTSAQKNPTAFYLCASSIDLWKGASNQPQHFGDGTRLSIL.